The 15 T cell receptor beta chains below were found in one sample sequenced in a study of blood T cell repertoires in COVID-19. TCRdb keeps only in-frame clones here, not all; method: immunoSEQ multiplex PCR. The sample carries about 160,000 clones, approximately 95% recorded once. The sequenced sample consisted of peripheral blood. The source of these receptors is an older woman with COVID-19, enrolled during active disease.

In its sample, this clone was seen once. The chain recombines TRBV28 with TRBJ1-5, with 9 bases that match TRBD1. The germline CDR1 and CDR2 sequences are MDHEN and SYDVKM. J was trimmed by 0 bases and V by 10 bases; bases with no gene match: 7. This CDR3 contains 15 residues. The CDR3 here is CAISTGGPSNQPQHF. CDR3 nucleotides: TGTGCCATATCGACAGGGGGACCTAGCAATCAGCCCCAGCATTTT.

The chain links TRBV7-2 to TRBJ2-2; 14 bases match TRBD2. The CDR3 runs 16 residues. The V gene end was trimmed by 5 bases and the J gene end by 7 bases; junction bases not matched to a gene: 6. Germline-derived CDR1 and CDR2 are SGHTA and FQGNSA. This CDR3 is CASSVTSGGAGGELFF. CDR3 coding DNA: TGTGCCAGCAGCGTGACTAGCGGGGGGGCTGGCGGGGAGCTGTTTTTT.

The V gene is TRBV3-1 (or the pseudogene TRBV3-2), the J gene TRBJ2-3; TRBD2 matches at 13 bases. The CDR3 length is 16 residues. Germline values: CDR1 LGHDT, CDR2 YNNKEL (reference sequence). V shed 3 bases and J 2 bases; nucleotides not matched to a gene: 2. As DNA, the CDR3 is TGTGCCAGCAGCCAGACTAGCGGGGGGAACACAGATACGCAGTATTTT. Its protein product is CASSQTSGGNTDTQYF.

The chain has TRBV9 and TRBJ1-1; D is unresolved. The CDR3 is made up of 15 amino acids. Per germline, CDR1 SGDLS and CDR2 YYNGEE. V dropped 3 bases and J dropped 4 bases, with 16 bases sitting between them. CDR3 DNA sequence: TGTGCCAGCAGCGCTCCGGAGGTTTTTGGCACTGAAGCTTTCTTT. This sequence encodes CASSAPEVFGTEAFF.

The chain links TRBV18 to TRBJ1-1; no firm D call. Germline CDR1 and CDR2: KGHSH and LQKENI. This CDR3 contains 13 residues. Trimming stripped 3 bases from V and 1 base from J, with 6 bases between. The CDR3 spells CASSPQENTEAFF. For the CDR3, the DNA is TGTGCCAGCTCACCCCAGGAGAACACTGAAGCTTTCTTT.

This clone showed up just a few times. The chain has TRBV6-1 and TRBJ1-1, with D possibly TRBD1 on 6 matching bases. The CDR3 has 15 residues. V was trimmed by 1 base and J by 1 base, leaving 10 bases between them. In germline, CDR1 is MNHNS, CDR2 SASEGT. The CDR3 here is CASSEGNRANTEAFF. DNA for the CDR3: TGTGCCAGCAGTGAAGGGAACAGGGCGAACACTGAAGCTTTCTTT.

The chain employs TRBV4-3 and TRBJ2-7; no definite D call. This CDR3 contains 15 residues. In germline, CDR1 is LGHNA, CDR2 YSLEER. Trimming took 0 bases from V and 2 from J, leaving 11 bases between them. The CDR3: CASSQERAPPYEQYF. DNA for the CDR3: TGCGCCAGCAGCCAAGAAAGAGCACCCCCCTACGAGCAGTACTTC.

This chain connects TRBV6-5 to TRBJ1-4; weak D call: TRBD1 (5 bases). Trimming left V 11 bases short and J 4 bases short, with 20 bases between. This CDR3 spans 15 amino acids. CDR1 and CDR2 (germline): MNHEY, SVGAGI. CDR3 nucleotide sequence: TGTGCCTCTAGGGCAGACAGCAGACTTAATGAAAAACTGTTTTTT. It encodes CASRADSRLNEKLFF.

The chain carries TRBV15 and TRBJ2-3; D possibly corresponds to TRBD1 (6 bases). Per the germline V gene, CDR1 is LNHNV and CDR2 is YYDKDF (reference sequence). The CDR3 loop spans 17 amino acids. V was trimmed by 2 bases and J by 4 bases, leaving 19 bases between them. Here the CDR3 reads CATSRLRTARGADTQYF. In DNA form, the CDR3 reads TGTGCCACCAGCAGACTACGGACAGCCAGGGGCGCAGATACGCAGTATTTT.

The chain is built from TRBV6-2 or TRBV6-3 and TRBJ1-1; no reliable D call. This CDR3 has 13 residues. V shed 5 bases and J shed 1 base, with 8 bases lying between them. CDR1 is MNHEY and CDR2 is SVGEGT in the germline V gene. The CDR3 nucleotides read TGTGCCAGCAGTCGAGAACCGAACACTGAAGCTTTCTTT. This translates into CASSREPNTEAFF.

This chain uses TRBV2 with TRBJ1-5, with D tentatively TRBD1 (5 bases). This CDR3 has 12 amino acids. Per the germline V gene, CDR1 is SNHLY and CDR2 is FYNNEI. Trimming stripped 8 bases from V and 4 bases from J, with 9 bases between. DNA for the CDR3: TGTGCCAGCCACAGGTCGAATCAGCCCCAGCATTTT. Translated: CASHRSNQPQHF. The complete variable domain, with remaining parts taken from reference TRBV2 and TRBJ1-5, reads EPEVTQTPSHQVTQMGQEVILRCVPISNHLYFYWYRQILGQKVEFLVSFYNNEISEKSEIFDDQFSVERPDGSNFTLKIRSTKLEDSAMYFCASHRSNQPQHFGDGTRLSIL.

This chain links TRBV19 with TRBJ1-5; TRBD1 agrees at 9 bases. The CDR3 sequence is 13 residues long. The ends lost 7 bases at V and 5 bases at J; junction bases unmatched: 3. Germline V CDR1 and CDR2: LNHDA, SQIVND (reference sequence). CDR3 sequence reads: CASTWDRDQPQHF. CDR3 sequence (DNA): TGTGCCAGTACCTGGGACAGGGATCAGCCCCAGCATTTT.

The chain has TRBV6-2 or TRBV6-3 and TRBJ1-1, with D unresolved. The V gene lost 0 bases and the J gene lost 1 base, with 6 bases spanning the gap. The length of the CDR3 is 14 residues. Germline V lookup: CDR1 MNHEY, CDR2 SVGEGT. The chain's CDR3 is CASSYSRSNTEAFF. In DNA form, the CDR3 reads TGTGCCAGCAGTTACTCTCGGTCGAACACTGAAGCTTTCTTT.

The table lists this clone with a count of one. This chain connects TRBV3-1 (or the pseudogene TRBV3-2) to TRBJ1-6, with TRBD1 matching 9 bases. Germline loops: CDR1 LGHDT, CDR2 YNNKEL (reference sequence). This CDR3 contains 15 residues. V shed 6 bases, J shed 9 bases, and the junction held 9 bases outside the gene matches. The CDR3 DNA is TGTGCCAGCAGTCAGCCGGGACAGGGAATTTCACCCCTCCACTTT. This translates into CASSQPGQGISPLHF.

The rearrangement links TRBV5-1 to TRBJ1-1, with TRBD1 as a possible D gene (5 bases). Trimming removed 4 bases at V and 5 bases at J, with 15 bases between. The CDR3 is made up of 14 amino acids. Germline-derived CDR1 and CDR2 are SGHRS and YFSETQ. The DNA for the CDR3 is TGCGCCAGCAGCGACACAGGAGCCCGTACTGAAGCTTTCTTT. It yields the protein CASSDTGARTEAFF.